This T cell receptor beta chain was documented in a study of T cell changes during pregnancy in multiple sclerosis. The CDR3 has 13 amino acids, counting both end residues. CDR1 SGHTA and CDR2 FQGNSA come from the germline V gene. Measured with immunoSEQ multiplex PCR; TCRdb has only the in-frame clones, and not every one. The data contain fewer than 85,000 clones, about 91% of them seen just once; the ten biggest clones take up under 2.5%. Concerning this clone itself: The DNA is omitted, as the CDR3 cannot be located on it reliably, and the CDR3 follows TCRdb's listing.

The sequence came from a female donor with multiple sclerosis, enrolled in a pregnancy study. This chain links TRBV7-2 with TRBJ1-5. The sample was peripheral blood, taken before pregnancy. CDR3 sequence: CASSTDGLGPSIF.